This T cell receptor beta chain was recorded in a study of control samples from healthy donors and cancer patients. The protocol was immunoSEQ multiplex PCR, while the TCRdb copy is restricted to in-frame clones and leaves out a portion. The table has about 120,000 clones, 80% to 90% seen once. After removal of 5 bases from V and 1 base from J, the junction contained 4 bases not matched to a gene. This CDR3 is built from 14 residues. The germline V gene encodes CDR1 SGHTA and CDR2 FQGNSA. Material: PBMCs. This TCR was recovered from a woman in her 50s with colorectal cancer. This chain joins TRBV7-2 and TRBJ1-1, with TRBD1 matching 7 bases. The CDR3 sequence is CASSPGQRNTEAFF. The CDR3 DNA is TGTGCCAGCAGCCCGGGACAGCGGAACACTGAAGCTTTCTTT.